The TCR beta chain under discussion was sequenced for a study of OX40 agonist ivuxolimab in advanced cancers. Measured with immunoSEQ multiplex PCR; TCRdb has only the in-frame clones, and not every one. The data show 65,000 to 75,000 clones, more than 85% seen once. From germline, CDR1 is SNHLY and CDR2 FYNNEI. With 5 bases removed from V and 2 bases from J, the gap between germline ends came to 9 bases. The CDR3 has 13 amino acids. This clone was observed a few times. This chain links TRBV2 with TRBJ1-1; D call uncertain. This TCR derives from an adult with an advanced solid tumor such as melanoma, head and neck, liver or kidney cancer. This specimen was CD4+ or CD8+ T cells sorted from blood, taken in a trial of the OX40 agonist ivuxolimab. In DNA, the CDR3 is TGTGCCAGCAGTATGGACGGAAACACTGAAGCTTTCTTT. Translated, it gives CASSMDGNTEAFF.